The present T cell receptor (beta chain) was sequenced within a study of blood T cell repertoires in COVID-19. Assay: immunoSEQ multiplex PCR; the TCRdb copy retains only in-frame clones and omits some. The top ten clones hold about 15% of a sample with some 250,000 clones, almost 85% of them seen once. Germline V gene data show CDR1 as LNHNV and CDR2 as YYDKDF (reference sequence). The CDR3 consists of 13 residues. V lost 5 bases to trimming and J lost 5 bases; unmatched junction nucleotides: 5. The chain uses TRBV15 and TRBJ1-1; 7 bases line up with TRBD1. Material for sequencing was PBMCs or T cells enriched from blood (not recorded which). The source of this sequence is a man aged 40-49 years who had recovered from COVID-19. CDR3 nucleotides: TGTGCCACCAGCCGCGCAGGGGGGACTGAAGCTTTCTTT. Amino acid sequence: CATSRAGGTEAFF.